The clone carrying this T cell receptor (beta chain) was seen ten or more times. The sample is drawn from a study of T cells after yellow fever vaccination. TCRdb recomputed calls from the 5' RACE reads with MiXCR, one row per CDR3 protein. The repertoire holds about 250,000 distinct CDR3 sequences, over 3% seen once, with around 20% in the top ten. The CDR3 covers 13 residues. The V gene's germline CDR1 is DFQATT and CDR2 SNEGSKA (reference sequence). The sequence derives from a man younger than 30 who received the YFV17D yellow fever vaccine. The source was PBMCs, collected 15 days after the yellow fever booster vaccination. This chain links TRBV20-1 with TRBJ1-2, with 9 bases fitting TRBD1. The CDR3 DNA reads TGCAGGGCATACAGGGGGCTACAGGATGGCTACACCTTC. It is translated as CRAYRGLQDGYTF.